This TCR beta chain was found in a study of early T cells in non-severe SARS-CoV-2 infection. The V and J ends lost 4 bases and 10 bases, in that order; junction bases with no gene match: 8. The CDR3 is 15 residues long. In germline, CDR1 is MNHEY, CDR2 SVGAGI. MiXCR was run by TCRdb on the 5' RACE reads, yielding one entry per CDR3 protein. The sample lists under 85,000 distinct CDR3 sequences; roughly 13% were seen once. The sample comprised whole blood. The clonotype comes from an adult who was a healthcare worker with PCR-confirmed SARS-CoV-2 infection or an uninfected control (not recorded which). The chain recombines TRBV6-5 with TRBJ1-6; 9 bases align to TRBD1. This chain's CDR3 is CASSSGTGSGSPLHF. CDR3 sequence (DNA): TGTGCCAGCAGTTCCGGGACAGGGAGTGGGTCACCCCTCCACTTT.